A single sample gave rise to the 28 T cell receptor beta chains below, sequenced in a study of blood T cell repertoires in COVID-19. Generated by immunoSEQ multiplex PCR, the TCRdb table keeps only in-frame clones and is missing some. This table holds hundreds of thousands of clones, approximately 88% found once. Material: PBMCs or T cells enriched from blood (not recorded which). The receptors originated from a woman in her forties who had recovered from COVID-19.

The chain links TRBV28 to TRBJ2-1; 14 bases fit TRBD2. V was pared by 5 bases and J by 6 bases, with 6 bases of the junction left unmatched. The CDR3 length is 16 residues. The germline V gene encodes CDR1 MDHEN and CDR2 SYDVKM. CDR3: CASSPWTSGRSNEQFF. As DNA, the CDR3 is TGTGCCAGCAGTCCCTGGACTAGCGGGAGGTCCAATGAGCAGTTCTTC. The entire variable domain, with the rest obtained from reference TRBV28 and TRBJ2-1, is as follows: DVKVTQSSRYLVKRTGEKVFLECVQDMDHENMFWYRQDPGLGLRLIYFSYDVKMKEKGDIPEGYSVSREKKERFSLILESASTNQTSMYLCASSPWTSGRSNEQFFGPGTRLTVL.

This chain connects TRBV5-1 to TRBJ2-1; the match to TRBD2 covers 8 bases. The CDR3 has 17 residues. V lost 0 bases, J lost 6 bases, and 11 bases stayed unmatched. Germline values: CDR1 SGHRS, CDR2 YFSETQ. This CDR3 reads CASSLGPGLGVGNEQFF. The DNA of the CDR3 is TGCGCCAGCAGCTTGGGACCGGGACTAGGAGTGGGCAATGAGCAGTTCTTC.

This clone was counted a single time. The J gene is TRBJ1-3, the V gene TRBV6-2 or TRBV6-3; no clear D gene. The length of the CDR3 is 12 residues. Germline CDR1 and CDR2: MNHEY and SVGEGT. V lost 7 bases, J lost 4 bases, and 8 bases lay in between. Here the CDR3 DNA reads TGTGCCAGCACCCCGAGGGGAAACACCATATATTTT. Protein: CASTPRGNTIYF.

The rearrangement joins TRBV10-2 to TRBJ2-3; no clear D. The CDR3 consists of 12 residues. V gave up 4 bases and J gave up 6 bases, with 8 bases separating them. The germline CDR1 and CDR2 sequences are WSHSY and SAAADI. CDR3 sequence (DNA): TGCGCCAGCAGTGTTAGAGGTGATACGCAGTATTTT. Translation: CASSVRGDTQYF.

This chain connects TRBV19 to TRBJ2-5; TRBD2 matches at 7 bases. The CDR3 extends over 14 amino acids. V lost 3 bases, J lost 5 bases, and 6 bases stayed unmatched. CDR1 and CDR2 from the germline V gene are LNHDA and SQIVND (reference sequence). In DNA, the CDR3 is TGTGCCAGTAGTATTGTCGTGGGGGGGGAGACCCAGTACTTC. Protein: CASSIVVGGETQYF. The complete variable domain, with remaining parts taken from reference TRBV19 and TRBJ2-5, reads DGGITQSPKYLFRKEGQNVTLSCEQNLNHDAMYWYRQDPGQGLRLIYYSQIVNDFQKGDIAEGYSVSREKKESFPLTVTSAQKNPTAFYLCASSIVVGGETQYFGPGTRLLVL.

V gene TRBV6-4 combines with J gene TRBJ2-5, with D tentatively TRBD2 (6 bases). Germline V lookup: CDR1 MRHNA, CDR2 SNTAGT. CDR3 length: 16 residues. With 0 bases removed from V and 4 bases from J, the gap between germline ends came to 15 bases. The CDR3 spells CASSDSSQEGRETQYF. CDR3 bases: TGTGCCAGCAGTGACTCGAGTCAGGAGGGGCGAGAGACCCAGTACTTC.

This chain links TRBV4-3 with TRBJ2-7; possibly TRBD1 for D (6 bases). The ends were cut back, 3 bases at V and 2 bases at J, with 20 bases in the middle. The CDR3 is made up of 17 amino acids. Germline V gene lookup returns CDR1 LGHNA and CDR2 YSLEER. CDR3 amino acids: CASSQLLGTSPPYEQYF. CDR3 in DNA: TGCGCCAGCAGCCAGCTCCTAGGGACATCCCCACCCTACGAGCAGTACTTC.

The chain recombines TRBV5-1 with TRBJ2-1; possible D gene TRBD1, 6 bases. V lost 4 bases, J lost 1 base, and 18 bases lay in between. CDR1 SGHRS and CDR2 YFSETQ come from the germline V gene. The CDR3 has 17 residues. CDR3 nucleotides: TGCGCCAGCAGCCTCAATTTAGGACAGCGGTCCTACAATGAGCAGTTCTTC. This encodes CASSLNLGQRSYNEQFF.

Written as DNA, the CDR3 is TGTGCCTGGGACCGCGCGGGGCGGCCAGGGACTAGCGGTTACAATGAGCAGTTCTTC. Protein sequence: CAWDRAGRPGTSGYNEQFF. The chain carries TRBV30 and TRBJ2-1, with TRBD2 matching over 11 bases. The CDR3 spans 19 residues. The V segment lost 5 bases and the J segment 4 bases; nucleotides outside the gene matches: 19. Germline CDR1 reads GTSNPN; CDR2 reads SVGIG (reference sequence). The variable domain in full, completed from reference TRBV30 and TRBJ2-1, reads SQTIHQWPATLVQPVGSPLSLECTVEGTSNPNLYWYRQAAGRGLQLLFYSVGIGQISSEVPQNLSASRPQDRQFILSSKKLLLSDSGFYLCAWDRAGRPGTSGYNEQFFGPGTRLTVL.

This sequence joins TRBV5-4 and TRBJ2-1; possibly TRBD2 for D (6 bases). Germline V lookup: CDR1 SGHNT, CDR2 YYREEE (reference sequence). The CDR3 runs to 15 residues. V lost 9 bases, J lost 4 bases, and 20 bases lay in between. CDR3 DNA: TGTGCCACTGAACCCGCAGGGAGGATTTACAATGAGCAGTTCTTC. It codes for CATEPAGRIYNEQFF.

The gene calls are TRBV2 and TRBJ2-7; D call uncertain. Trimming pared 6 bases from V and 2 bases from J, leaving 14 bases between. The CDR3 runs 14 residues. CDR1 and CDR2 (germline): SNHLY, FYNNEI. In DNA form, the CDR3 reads TGTGCCAGCAGCGCCGGTGAAGTCCCCTACGAGCAGTACTTC. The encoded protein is CASSAGEVPYEQYF.

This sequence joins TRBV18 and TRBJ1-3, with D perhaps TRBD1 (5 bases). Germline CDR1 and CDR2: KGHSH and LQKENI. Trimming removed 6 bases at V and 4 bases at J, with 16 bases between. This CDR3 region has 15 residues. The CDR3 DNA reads TGTGCCAGCTCGCAGGGAGGGTTCGGCGGAAACACCATATATTTT. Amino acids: CASSQGGFGGNTIYF.

The CDR3 bases are TGTGCCTGGAGTCGATCCCCTAACAGGGGGAACGAGCAGTACTTC. It encodes CAWSRSPNRGNEQYF. The chain joins TRBV30 to TRBJ2-7; TRBD1 matches 8 bases. Germline CDR1 GTSNPN, CDR2 SVGIG (reference sequence). This CDR3 is built from 15 residues. Trimming at V came to 2 bases and at J to 5 bases, leaving 11 bases not matched to a gene.

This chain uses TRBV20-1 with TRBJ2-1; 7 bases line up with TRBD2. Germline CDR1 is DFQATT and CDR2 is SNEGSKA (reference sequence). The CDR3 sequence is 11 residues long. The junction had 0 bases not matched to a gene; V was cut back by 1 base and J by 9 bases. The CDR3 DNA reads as TGCAGTGCTAGAGCGGGGGGTGAGCAGTTCTTC. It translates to CSARAGGEQFF.

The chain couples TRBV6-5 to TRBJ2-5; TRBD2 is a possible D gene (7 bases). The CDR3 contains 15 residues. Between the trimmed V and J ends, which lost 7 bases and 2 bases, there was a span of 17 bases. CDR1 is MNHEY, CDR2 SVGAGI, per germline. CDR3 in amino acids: CASTPGGQGQETQYF. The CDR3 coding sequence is TGTGCCAGCACTCCCGGGGGGCAGGGGCAAGAGACCCAGTACTTC.

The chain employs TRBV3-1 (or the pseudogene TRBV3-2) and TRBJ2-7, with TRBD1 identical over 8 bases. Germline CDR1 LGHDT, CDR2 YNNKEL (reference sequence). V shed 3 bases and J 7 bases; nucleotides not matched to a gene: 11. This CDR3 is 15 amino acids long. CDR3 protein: CASSHSTGVGDEQYF. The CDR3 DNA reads TGTGCCAGCAGCCATTCGACAGGGGTGGGTGATGAGCAGTACTTC.

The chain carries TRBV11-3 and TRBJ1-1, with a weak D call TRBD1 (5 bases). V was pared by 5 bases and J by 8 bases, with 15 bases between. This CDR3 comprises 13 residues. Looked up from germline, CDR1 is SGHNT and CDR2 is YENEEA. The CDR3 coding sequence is TGTGCCAGCAGCCTCGCGACAGATAGCGAAGCTTTCTTT. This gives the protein CASSLATDSEAFF.

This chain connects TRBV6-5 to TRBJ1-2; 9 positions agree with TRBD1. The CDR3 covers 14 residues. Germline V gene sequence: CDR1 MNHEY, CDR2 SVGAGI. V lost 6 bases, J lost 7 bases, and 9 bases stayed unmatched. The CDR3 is CASRGTGTVAGYTF. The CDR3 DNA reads TGTGCCAGCAGAGGGACAGGGACTGTTGCTGGCTACACCTTC.

The CDR3 nucleotides read TGTGCCATCAGCAGGGGACAGGGGAACACTGAAGCTTTCTTT. Its translation is CAISRGQGNTEAFF. The chain carries TRBV10-3 and TRBJ1-1; 9 nucleotides agree with TRBD1. With 6 bases clipped from V and 1 base from J, the junction kept 3 bases outside the gene matches. This CDR3 has 14 residues. Germline V gene sequence: CDR1 ENHRY, CDR2 SYGVKD.

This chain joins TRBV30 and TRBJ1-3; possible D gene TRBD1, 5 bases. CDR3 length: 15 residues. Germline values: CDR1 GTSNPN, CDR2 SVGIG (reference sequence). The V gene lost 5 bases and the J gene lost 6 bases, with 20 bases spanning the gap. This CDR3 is CAWGGGNRGENTIYF. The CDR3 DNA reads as TGTGCCTGGGGCGGGGGGAACAGAGGGGAAAACACCATATATTTT.

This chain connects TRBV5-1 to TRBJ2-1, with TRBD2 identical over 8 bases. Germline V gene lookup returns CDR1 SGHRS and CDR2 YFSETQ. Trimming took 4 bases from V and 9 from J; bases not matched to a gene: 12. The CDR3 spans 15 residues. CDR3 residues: CASSVIPGLGSEQFF. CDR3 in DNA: TGCGCCAGCAGCGTGATCCCGGGACTAGGAAGTGAGCAGTTCTTC.

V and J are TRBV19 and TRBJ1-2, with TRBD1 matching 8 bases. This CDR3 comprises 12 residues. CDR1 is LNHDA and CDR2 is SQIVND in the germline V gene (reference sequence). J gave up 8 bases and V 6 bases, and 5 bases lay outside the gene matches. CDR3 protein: CASSPDRVGYTF. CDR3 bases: TGTGCCAGTAGCCCGGACAGGGTCGGCTACACCTTC.

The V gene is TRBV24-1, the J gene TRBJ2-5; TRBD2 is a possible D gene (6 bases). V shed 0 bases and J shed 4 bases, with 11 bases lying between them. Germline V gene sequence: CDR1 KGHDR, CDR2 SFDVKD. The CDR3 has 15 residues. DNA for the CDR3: TGTGCCACCAGTGATTTGGCGGGGCGGCGAGAGACCCAGTACTTC. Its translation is CATSDLAGRRETQYF.

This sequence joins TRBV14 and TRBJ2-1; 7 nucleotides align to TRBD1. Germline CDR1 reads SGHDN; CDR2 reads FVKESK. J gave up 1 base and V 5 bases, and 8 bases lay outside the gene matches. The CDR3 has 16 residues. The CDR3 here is CASSYRQGGSYNEQFF. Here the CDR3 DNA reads TGTGCCAGCAGCTACCGACAGGGTGGGTCCTACAATGAGCAGTTCTTC.

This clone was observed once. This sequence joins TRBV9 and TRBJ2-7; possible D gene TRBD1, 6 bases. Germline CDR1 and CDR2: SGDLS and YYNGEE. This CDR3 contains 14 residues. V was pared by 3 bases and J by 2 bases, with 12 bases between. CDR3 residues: CASSGTGSPYEQYF. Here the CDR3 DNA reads TGTGCCAGCAGCGGAACAGGGTCCCCCTACGAGCAGTACTTC. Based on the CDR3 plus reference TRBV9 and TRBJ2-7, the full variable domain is DSGVTQTPKHLITATGQRVTLRCSPRSGDLSVYWYQQSLDQGLQFLIQYYNGEERAKGNILERFSAQQFPDLHSELNLSSLELGDSALYFCASSGTGSPYEQYFGPGTRLTVT.

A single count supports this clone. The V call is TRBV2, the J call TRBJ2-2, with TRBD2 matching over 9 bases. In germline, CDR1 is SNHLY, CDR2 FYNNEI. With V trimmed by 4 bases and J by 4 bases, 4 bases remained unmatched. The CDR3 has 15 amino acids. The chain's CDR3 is CASSVAGGVTGELFF. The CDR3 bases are TGTGCCAGCAGTGTTGCGGGAGGGGTCACCGGGGAGCTGTTTTTT.

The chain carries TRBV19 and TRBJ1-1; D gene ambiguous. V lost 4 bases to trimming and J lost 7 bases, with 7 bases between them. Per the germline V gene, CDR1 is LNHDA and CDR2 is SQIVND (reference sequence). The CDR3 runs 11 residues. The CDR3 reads CASSTRVEAFF. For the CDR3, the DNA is TGTGCCAGTAGTACGCGGGTTGAAGCTTTCTTT. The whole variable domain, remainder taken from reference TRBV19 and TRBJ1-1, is DGGITQSPKYLFRKEGQNVTLSCEQNLNHDAMYWYRQDPGQGLRLIYYSQIVNDFQKGDIAEGYSVSREKKESFPLTVTSAQKNPTAFYLCASSTRVEAFFGQGTRLTVV.

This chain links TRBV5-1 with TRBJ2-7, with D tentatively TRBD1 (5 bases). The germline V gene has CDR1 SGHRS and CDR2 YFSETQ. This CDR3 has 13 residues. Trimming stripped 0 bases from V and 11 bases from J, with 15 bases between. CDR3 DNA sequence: TGCGCCAGCAGCTTGGGTGCAGGGTCGACGGAGTACTTC. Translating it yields CASSLGAGSTEYF. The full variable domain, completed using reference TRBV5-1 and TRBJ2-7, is KAGVTQTPRYLIKTRGQQVTLSCSPISGHRSVSWYQQTPGQGLQFLFEYFSETQRNKGNFPGRFSGRQFSNSRSEMNVSTLELGDSALYLCASSLGAGSTEYFGPGTRLTVT.